This TCR beta chain was sequenced in a study of OX40 agonist ivuxolimab in advanced cancers. For the wider study: The costimulatory receptor OX40 (CD134) was targeted by ivuxolimab, a fully human IgG2 agonistic monoclonal antibody. Partial responses occurred in three dose-escalation patients: two with cutaneous melanoma and one with hepatocellular carcinoma. Patients were allowed to have had prior anti-PD-1, anti-PD-L1 or anti-CTLA-4 therapy, and approximately 40% of the dose-escalation patients had previously received checkpoint inhibitors. Intravenous ivuxolimab was administered to patients every 2 weeks at six dose levels: 0.01, 0.1, 0.3, 1.5, 3 and 10 mg/kg. A male proportion of almost 85% and a mean age of approximately 62 years, ranging from about 20 to 79, were recorded for the dose-escalation cohort. Of the 52 patients in dose escalation, about 20 had hepatocellular carcinoma, about 15 had melanoma, 9 had renal cell carcinoma and 9 had head and neck cancer. The purpose of peripheral TCRbeta sequencing was to test whether ivuxolimab changed TCR sequence diversity and led to clonal T-cell expansion. The paper reports the monotherapy dose-escalation portion (N = 52 patients) of the phase I ivuxolimab trial. General study outcomes and caveats: After ivuxolimab, more expanded clones were found on average in CD8+ T cells than in CD4+ T cells. In the 0.1-3.0 mg/kg groups, partial responders were among the patients with the lowest normalized peripheral clonal expansion, particularly in CD8+ T cells. Low levels of normalized T-cell clonal expansion were also seen in some patients who did not respond. Which antigens the clonally expanded peripheral T cells were specific for was not determined. At doses of 0.1 to 3.0 mg/kg, clonal expansion of both CD4+ and CD8+ blood T cells was observed from baseline to week 6.

Note on this clone: Its recognized antigen is unknown. No base quality values were provided; no much bigger clone lies one nucleotide off.

After removal of 0 bases from V and 6 bases from J, the junction retains 5 bases not matched to a gene. According to the germline V gene, CDR1 reads SGHRS and CDR2 reads YFSETQ. From cysteine to phenylalanine, the CDR3 is 14 amino acids long. Left in the record is the CDR3 DNA by itself, 42 bases read in frame from the first base. Patients with a history of autoimmune disease or receiving systemic immunosuppression were excluded from the trial. Peripheral blood for TCR sequencing was collected from all dose cohorts at baseline, on cycle 4 day 1, and on cycle 7 day 1. Samples came from an open-label, multicenter, first-in-human phase I dose-escalation trial of ivuxolimab. Adults with locally advanced or metastatic melanoma, renal cell carcinoma, hepatocellular carcinoma or head and neck squamous cell carcinoma were enrolled in the trial. Before TCR sequencing, CD4+ and CD8+ T cells were separately sorted from peripheral blood.

Genomic DNA was isolated from the sorted cells so that the TCRbeta CDR3 region could be sequenced. TCRbeta CDR3 regions were sequenced using the immunoSEQ Assay. Sourced from immuneACCESS, this table was stored by TCRdb with only in-frame sequences that have V and J called. A share of the clones is absent; for the studies checked, an unresolved V gene accounts for under half, and the remainder has no known explanation. This sample has tens of thousands of clones in its table, and just under 95% of those were observed once. The top ten hold around 16% of the sample. The receptor was derived from an adult with an advanced solid tumor such as melanoma, head and neck, liver or kidney cancer. This material consisted of CD4+ or CD8+ T cells sorted from blood, taken in a trial of the OX40 agonist ivuxolimab. Rearrangement joined TRBV5-1 to TRBJ2-7, with 8 bases in between that match TRBD1. The nucleotide sequence reads as follows: TGCGCCAGCAGCTTGGGGGGGACAGGAAGCGAGCAGTACTTC. The encoded protein is CASSLGGTGSEQYF.